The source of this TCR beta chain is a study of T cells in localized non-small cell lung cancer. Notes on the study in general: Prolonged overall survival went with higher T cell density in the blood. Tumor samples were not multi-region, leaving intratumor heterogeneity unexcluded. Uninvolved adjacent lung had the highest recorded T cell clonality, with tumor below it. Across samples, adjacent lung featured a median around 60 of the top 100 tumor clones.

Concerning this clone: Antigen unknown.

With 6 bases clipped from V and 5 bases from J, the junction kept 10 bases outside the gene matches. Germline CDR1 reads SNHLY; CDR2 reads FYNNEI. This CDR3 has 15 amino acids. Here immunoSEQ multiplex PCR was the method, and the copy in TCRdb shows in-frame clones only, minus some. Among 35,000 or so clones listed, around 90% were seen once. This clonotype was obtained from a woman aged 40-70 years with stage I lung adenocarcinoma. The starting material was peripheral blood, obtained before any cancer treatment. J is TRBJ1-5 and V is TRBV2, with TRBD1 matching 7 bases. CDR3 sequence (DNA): TGTGCCAGCAGGAGTTCCTCAGGGGGGTATCAGCCCCAGCATTTT. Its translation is CASRSSSGGYQPQHF.